Listed here are 24 T cell receptor beta chains from one sample, sequenced in a study of cytomegalovirus exposure and HLA in healthy donors. PCR involved 60 Vbeta and 13 Jbeta primers. The data were produced by immunoSEQ multiplex PCR, yet TCRdb's version contains in-frame clones alone and is incomplete. The repertoire holds 100,000 to 150,000 clones, about 83% seen once, with more than 4.5% in the top ten. The material sequenced was PBMCs. The source of these receptors is a woman in her twenties or thirties in good health and CMV-seronegative.

This clone has only a few counts. This sequence joins TRBV7-2 and TRBJ2-6; 7 nucleotides align to TRBD1. The CDR3 has 18 amino acids. Germline V CDR1 and CDR2: SGHTA, FQGNSA. V dropped 1 base and J dropped 2; count of bases not matched to a gene: 8. The CDR3 here is CASSLEMTGRTGANVLTF. CDR3 nucleotides: TGTGCCAGCAGCTTAGAGATGACAGGGAGAACTGGGGCCAACGTCCTGACTTTC.

This chain uses TRBV9 with TRBJ1-3; D is ambiguous. The V and J ends lost 4 bases and 4 bases respectively, with 12 bases between them. This CDR3 region has 14 residues. Germline V lookup: CDR1 SGDLS, CDR2 YYNGEE. CDR3 region: CASSPHAEGNTIYF. The CDR3 DNA follows: TGTGCCAGCAGCCCTCATGCTGAGGGAAACACCATATATTTT.

The chain combines TRBV5-4 with TRBJ2-2, with D uncertain. Trimming cost V 0 bases and J 7 bases, with 10 bases left between them. Germline CDR1 SGHNT, CDR2 YYREEE (reference sequence). The CDR3 contains 14 residues. The CDR3 DNA is TGTGCCAGCAGCTTGGGCTGGGCCGACGGGGAGCTGTTTTTT. Its translation is CASSLGWADGELFF. Using reference TRBV5-4 and TRBJ2-2 for the parts outside the CDR3, the full variable domain is ETGVTQSPTHLIKTRGQQVTLRCSSQSGHNTVSWYQQALGQGPQFIFQYYREEENGRGNFPPRFSGLQFPNYSSELNVNALELDDSALYLCASSLGWADGELFFGEGSRLTVL.

Only a few counts were recorded for this clone. The chain links TRBV4-3 to TRBJ2-1; the D gene is possibly TRBD2 (6 bases). In germline, CDR1 is LGHNA, CDR2 YSLEER. V lost 0 bases and J lost 2, with 14 bases in between. This CDR3 comprises 17 residues. The CDR3 region is CASSQDGASAAYNEQFF. CDR3 in DNA: TGCGCCAGCAGCCAAGATGGGGCTAGCGCGGCCTACAATGAGCAGTTCTTC.

The gene calls are TRBV5-1 and TRBJ2-2; 9 nucleotides align to TRBD2. In germline, CDR1 is SGHRS, CDR2 YFSETQ. With 1 base clipped from V and 6 bases from J, the junction kept 4 bases outside the gene matches. The length of the CDR3 is 15 residues. The CDR3 DNA reads TGCGCCAGCAGCTTGATTAGCGGGAGCTCCGGGGAGCTGTTTTTT. This encodes CASSLISGSSGELFF. Using reference TRBV5-1 and TRBJ2-2 for the parts outside the CDR3, the full variable domain is KAGVTQTPRYLIKTRGQQVTLSCSPISGHRSVSWYQQTPGQGLQFLFEYFSETQRNKGNFPGRFSGRQFSNSRSEMNVSTLELGDSALYLCASSLISGSSGELFFGEGSRLTVL.

The chain combines TRBV18 with TRBJ2-7, with 10 bases aligning to TRBD1. Germline CDR1 and CDR2: KGHSH and LQKENI. The CDR3 runs 14 residues. With V trimmed by 3 bases and J by 9 bases, 8 bases remained unmatched. DNA for the CDR3: TGTGCCAGCTCACCCGGGACAGGGGTAGATCGGCAGTACTTC. This gives the protein CASSPGTGVDRQYF.

The chain has TRBV18 and TRBJ2-4; no definite D call. The germline V and J ends were trimmed by 3 bases and 0 bases, with 9 bases remaining between them. Germline CDR1 reads KGHSH; CDR2 reads LQKENI. The CDR3 runs to 15 residues. The CDR3: CASSPITRAKNIQYF. CDR3 coding DNA: TGTGCCAGCTCACCGATAACGAGAGCCAAAAACATTCAGTACTTC.

V is TRBV27 and J is TRBJ1-6; 9 bases fit TRBD1. V shed 6 bases and J 7 bases; nucleotides not matched to a gene: 4. The CDR3 is made up of 14 amino acids. CDR1 and CDR2 (germline): MNHEY, SMNVEV (reference sequence). The CDR3 DNA follows: TGTGCCAGCAGCTCTGGGACAGGGAATTCACCCCTCCACTTT. It translates to CASSSGTGNSPLHF.

The CDR3 loop is CASSLSGALFSPLHF. The CDR3 region has the DNA TGTGCCAGCAGCCTATCTGGGGCTCTTTTTTCACCCCTCCACTTT. The rearrangement uses TRBV7-9 and TRBJ1-6, with a possible D match to TRBD1 (5 bases). CDR3 length: 15 amino acids. The germline CDR1 and CDR2 sequences are SEHNR and FQNEAQ (reference sequence). The V and J ends lost 5 bases and 9 bases respectively, with 17 bases between them. Full variable domain (missing parts from reference TRBV7-9 and TRBJ1-6): DTGVSQNPRHKITKRGQNVTFRCDPISEHNRLYWYRQTLGQGPEFLTYFQNEAQLEKSRLLSDRFSAERPKGSFSTLEIQRTEQGDSAMYLCASSLSGALFSPLHFGNGTRLTVT.

The rearrangement uses TRBV28 and TRBJ2-7; TRBD2 is a possible D gene (6 bases). The CDR3 consists of 14 residues. V was trimmed by 4 bases and J by 1 base, leaving 11 bases between them. Germline assignment: CDR1 MDHEN and CDR2 SYDVKM. Written as DNA, the CDR3 is TGTGCCAGCAGTTCGACGGGAGCATCCTACGAGCAGTACTTC. Amino acids: CASSSTGASYEQYF.

The CDR3 spells CASRGRGQGNTIYF. CDR3 DNA sequence: TGCGCCAGCAGGGGCAGGGGGCAAGGAAACACCATATATTTT. The chain has TRBV4-1 and TRBJ1-3, with TRBD1 identical over 8 bases. The trim removed 6 bases at V and 4 bases at J, leaving 5 bases unmatched. This CDR3 has 14 amino acids. Germline-derived CDR1 and CDR2 are MGHRA and YSYEKL.

The table lists this clone with a count of one. The chain carries TRBV18 and TRBJ1-2; D may be TRBD1 (5 bases). Per the germline V gene, CDR1 is KGHSH and CDR2 is LQKENI. V was pared by 8 bases and J by 5 bases, with 15 bases between. The CDR3 spans 13 residues. In DNA form, the CDR3 reads TGTGCCAGCACTTACCCGGGGACTTATGGCTACACCTTC. It yields the protein CASTYPGTYGYTF.

V is TRBV6-1 and J is TRBJ2-6; no definite D call. Per the germline V gene, CDR1 is MNHNS and CDR2 is SASEGT. The CDR3 extends over 15 amino acids. V was pared by 4 bases and J by 4 bases, with 11 bases between. This CDR3 reads CASSGADAGANVLTF. CDR3 bases: TGTGCCAGCAGTGGAGCTGATGCGGGGGCCAACGTCCTGACTTTC.

This chain uses TRBV30 with TRBJ2-7, with D tentatively TRBD1 (5 bases). Trimming shortened V by 3 bases and J by 6 bases, and 18 bases separated the two germline ends. The CDR3 is 14 residues long. Germline V lookup: CDR1 GTSNPN, CDR2 SVGIG (reference sequence). Written as DNA, the CDR3 is TGTGCCTGGAGGAACAAAGGGGTTAGTGGCGAGCAGTACTTC. Translation gives CAWRNKGVSGEQYF.

The chain recombines TRBV29-1 with TRBJ1-4; 9 bases match TRBD1. In germline, CDR1 is SQVTM, CDR2 ANQGSEA. The CDR3 totals 13 residues. The J segment lost 7 bases and the V segment lost 6 bases, leaving 6 bases of the junction unmatched. The CDR3 sequence: CSVGQGLGEKLFF. The CDR3 bases are TGCAGCGTCGGACAGGGGTTAGGTGAAAAACTGTTTTTT.

The CDR3 region has the DNA TGTGCCAGCAGCTTTCGGTTCGGGATAGGTACCTACGAGCAGTACTTC. Translated, it gives CASSFRFGIGTYEQYF. The chain joins TRBV7-2 to TRBJ2-7; weak D call: TRBD2 (5 bases). V was clipped by 3 bases and J by 2 bases, with 17 bases between them. Germline V CDR1 and CDR2: SGHTA, FQGNSA. This CDR3 is built from 16 residues.

J is TRBJ2-7 and V is TRBV19; 7 bases agree with TRBD1. The CDR3 has 14 residues. Trimming at V came to 5 bases and at J to 0 bases, leaving 4 bases not matched to a gene. Germline assignment: CDR1 LNHDA and CDR2 SQIVND (reference sequence). CDR3 bases: TGTGCCAGTAGTTACAGGGGTAGCTCCTACGAGCAGTACTTC. Its protein is CASSYRGSSYEQYF.

V and J are TRBV7-2 and TRBJ2-2, with D perhaps TRBD1 (6 bases). The V gene lost 5 bases and the J gene lost 1 base, with 14 bases spanning the gap. The CDR3 is 16 amino acids. The germline CDR1 and CDR2 sequences are SGHTA and FQGNSA. The CDR3 region has the DNA TGTGCCAGCAGCCTACGGACAGCCAGGAACACCGGGGAGCTGTTTTTT. Its translation is CASSLRTARNTGELFF.

The V gene is TRBV15, the J gene TRBJ1-2; 7 nucleotides agree with TRBD1. V gave up 3 bases and J gave up 6 bases; unmatched junction bases: 13. From germline, CDR1 is LNHNV and CDR2 YYDKDF (reference sequence). The CDR3 is 16 amino acids. The CDR3 DNA sequence: TGTGCCACCAGCAGTTGGATCCGGGGACAGACCGATGGCTACACCTTC. It yields the protein CATSSWIRGQTDGYTF. The full variable domain, completed using reference TRBV15 and TRBJ1-2, is DAMVIQNPRYQVTQFGKPVTLSCSQTLNHNVMYWYQQKSSQAPKLLFHYYDKDFNNEADTPDNFQSRRPNTSFCFLDIRSPGLGDTAMYLCATSSWIRGQTDGYTFGSGTRLTVV.

This sequence joins TRBV4-3 and TRBJ2-1; 9 nucleotides agree with TRBD2. J gave up 2 bases and V 0 bases, and 5 bases lay outside the gene matches. CDR3 length equals 17 residues. The germline V gene has CDR1 LGHNA and CDR2 YSLEER. The CDR3 region is CASSQDRAGGAYNEQFF. The CDR3 bases are TGCGCCAGCAGCCAAGATCGGGCGGGGGGGGCCTACAATGAGCAGTTCTTC.

This chain links TRBV7-8 with TRBJ2-1; maybe TRBD2 (7 bases). V gave up 2 bases and J gave up 7 bases, with 15 bases separating them. Germline-derived CDR1 and CDR2 are SGHVS and FQNEAQ. The length of the CDR3 is 15 residues. CDR3 sequence (DNA): TGTGCCAGCAGCTTAACGGGTGGGGGGGCGAATGAGCAGTTCTTC. This translates into CASSLTGGGANEQFF.

V and J are TRBV7-9 and TRBJ1-2, with D tentatively TRBD1 (6 bases). The CDR3 is made up of 15 amino acids. In germline, CDR1 is SEHNR, CDR2 FQNEAQ (reference sequence). V lost 5 bases to trimming and J lost 4 bases, with 17 bases between them. The DNA for the CDR3 is TGTGCCAGCAGCCCGCCCGGGGGGGGCCTCTATGGCTACACCTTC. This sequence encodes CASSPPGGGLYGYTF.

The V call is TRBV27, the J call TRBJ1-2, with 9 bases fitting TRBD1. Germline CDR1 is MNHEY and CDR2 is SMNVEV (reference sequence). CDR3 size: 15 residues. The V gene end was trimmed by 5 bases and the J gene end by 4 bases; junction bases not matched to a gene: 8. The CDR3 DNA is TGTGCCAGCAGTCCAAGAGGACAGGGGACCTATGGCTACACCTTC. Its protein is CASSPRGQGTYGYTF.

V and J are TRBV5-6 and TRBJ2-7; TRBD1 aligns across 10 bases. The CDR3 contains 14 residues. Looked up from germline, CDR1 is SGHDT and CDR2 is YYEEEE. V lost 3 bases and J lost 6; bases outside the gene matches: 6. The CDR3 sequence is CASSSGTGVSEQYF. CDR3 coding DNA: TGTGCCAGCAGCTCCGGGACAGGGGTTAGCGAGCAGTACTTC.